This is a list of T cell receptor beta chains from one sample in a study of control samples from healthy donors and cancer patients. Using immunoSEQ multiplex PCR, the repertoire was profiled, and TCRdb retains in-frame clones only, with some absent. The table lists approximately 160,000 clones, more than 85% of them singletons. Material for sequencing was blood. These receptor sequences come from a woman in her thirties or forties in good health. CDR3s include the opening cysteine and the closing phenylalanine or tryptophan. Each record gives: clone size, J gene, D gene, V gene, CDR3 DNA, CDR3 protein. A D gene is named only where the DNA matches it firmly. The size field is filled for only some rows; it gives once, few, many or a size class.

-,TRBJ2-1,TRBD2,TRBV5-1,TGCGCCAGCACTCCATTCGGGGGGGCCGACAATGAGCAGTTCTTC,CASTPFGGADNEQFF
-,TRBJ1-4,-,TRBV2,TGTGCCAGCAGTTTTCTGGAGGATGAAAAACTGTTTTTT,CASSFLEDEKLFF
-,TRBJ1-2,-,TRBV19,TGTGCCAGCGGGACAAATGGCTACACCTTC,CASGTNGYTF
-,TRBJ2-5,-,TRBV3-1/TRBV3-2,TGTGCCAGCAGTCTTCTGGGGGGACAAGAGACCCAGTACTTC,CASSLLGGQETQYF
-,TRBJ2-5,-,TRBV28,TGTGCCAGCAGTTTGGCCTCGGCAGGGGTGGAGACCCAGTACTTC,CASSLASAGVETQYF
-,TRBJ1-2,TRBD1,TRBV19,TGTGCCAGTAGCATACAAGAGGACAGGGGCGACTATGGCTACACCTTC,CASSIQEDRGDYGYTF
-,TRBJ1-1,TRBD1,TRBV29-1,TGCAGCGTGAGGGGACAGGGTCGGGCTTTCTTT,CSVRGQGRAFF
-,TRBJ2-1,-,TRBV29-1,TGCAGCGTTGAAGAAGGGGGCGGGGGAACCTACAATGAGCAGTTCTTC,CSVEEGGGGTYNEQFF
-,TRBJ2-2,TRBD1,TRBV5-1,TGCGCCAGCAGCTTGGAAACAGGGGACACCGGGGAGCTGTTTTTT,CASSLETGDTGELFF
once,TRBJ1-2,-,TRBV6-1,TGTGCCAGCAGTGAAGCAGCGAGGAGCTATGGCTACACCTTC,CASSEAARSYGYTF
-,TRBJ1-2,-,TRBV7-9,TGTGCCAGCAGCTTAGCCGCTCACAGGGAAGGAGGCTACACCTTC,CASSLAAHREGGYTF
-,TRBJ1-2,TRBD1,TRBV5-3,TGTGCCAGAAGCTTATACAGGGGGCGCCCCGGTTACAAAAACTATGGCTACACCTTC,CARSLYRGRPGYKNYGYTF
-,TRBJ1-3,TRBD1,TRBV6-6,TGTGCCAGCAGTTTTACAGGGGACGGAAACACCATATATTTT,CASSFTGDGNTIYF
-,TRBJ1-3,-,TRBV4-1,TGCGCCAGCAGCCAAGAGTCAGGAAGATATGGAAACACCATATATTTT,CASSQESGRYGNTIYF
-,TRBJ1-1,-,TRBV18,TGTGCCAGCTCACCACAGACGAGGGGGGCTTTCTTT,CASSPQTRGAFF
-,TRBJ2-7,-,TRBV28,TGTGCCAGCAGTTTACCCCCCCGCGTTGAGCAGTACTTC,CASSLPPRVEQYF
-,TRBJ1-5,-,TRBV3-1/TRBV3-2,TGTGCCAGCAGCCAAGGGGCGGTGAATCAGCCCCAGCATTTT,CASSQGAVNQPQHF
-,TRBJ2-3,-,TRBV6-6,TGTGCCAGCAGTTTGCGGACACCCAACTCAGATACGCAGTATTTT,CASSLRTPNSDTQYF
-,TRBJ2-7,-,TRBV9,TGTGCCAGCAGCCGGACCACACAGGACGGGGTTAACGAGCAGTACTTC,CASSRTTQDGVNEQYF
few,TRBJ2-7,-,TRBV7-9,TGTGCCAGCAGCTTAGAAGGATTGCAGGCGGAGCAGTACTTC,CASSLEGLQAEQYF
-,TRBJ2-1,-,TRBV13,TGTGCCAGCAGTCAGGGGGCTAGCGGATACAATGAGCAGTTCTTC,CASSQGASGYNEQFF